This TCR beta chain stems from a study of CD8 T cells in ankylosing spondylitis. Study-wide results and caveats: Among TCR beta sequences, a motif of several highly homologous variants appeared characteristic of ankylosing spondylitis blood.

Trimming took off 3 bases at V and 2 bases at J, with 11 bases between the two ends. The CDR3 covers 15 residues. Per germline, CDR1 KGHSH and CDR2 LQKENI. A note on this clonotype: Its specificity is unknown.

Scientists made TCR beta libraries using quantitative 5'-RACE with molecular barcodes. TCRdb ran MiXCR on the 5' RACE reads and lists one entry per CDR3 protein. The data contain about 250,000 distinct CDR3 sequences, 7% to 10% of them singletons. The chain joins TRBV18 to TRBJ2-1, with D possibly being TRBD1 or TRBD2 (7 bases each). This TCR came from a female donor with ankylosing spondylitis or in good health (not recorded which). The specimen was blood, either unsorted or a sorted T cell fraction (not recorded which). The chain's CDR3 is CASSPGRGPYNEQFF. The CDR3 DNA is TGTGCCAGCTCACCGGGGAGGGGGCCCTACAATGAGCAGTTCTTC.